Below, one TCR beta chain is given with its context. V was pared by 0 bases and J by 0 bases, with 7 bases of the junction left unmatched. Germline CDR1 reads SGHKS; CDR2 reads YYEKEE (reference sequence). CDR3 length equals 17 residues. This sample was taken from a study of blood T cell repertoires in COVID-19. Study information: Acute and convalescent COVID-19 specimens originated in the United States, Italy and Spain. Sources were T cells, B-cell-depleted T cells, or PBMCs; the material itself was cDNA or gDNA.

Clones were read by immunoSEQ multiplex PCR, and TCRdb kept only the in-frame ones, dropping some. Found here are about 330,000 clones, around 89% of them singletons; the top ten hold 5% to 7%. Source material: peripheral blood. The receptor comes from a young man who had recovered from COVID-19. The chain links TRBV5-5 to TRBJ2-3, with TRBD1 matching over 7 bases. In DNA form, the CDR3 reads TGTGCCAGCAGCTTGGATCACCGGGACAGCAGCACAGATACGCAGTATTTT. Its protein product is CASSLDHRDSSTDTQYF.